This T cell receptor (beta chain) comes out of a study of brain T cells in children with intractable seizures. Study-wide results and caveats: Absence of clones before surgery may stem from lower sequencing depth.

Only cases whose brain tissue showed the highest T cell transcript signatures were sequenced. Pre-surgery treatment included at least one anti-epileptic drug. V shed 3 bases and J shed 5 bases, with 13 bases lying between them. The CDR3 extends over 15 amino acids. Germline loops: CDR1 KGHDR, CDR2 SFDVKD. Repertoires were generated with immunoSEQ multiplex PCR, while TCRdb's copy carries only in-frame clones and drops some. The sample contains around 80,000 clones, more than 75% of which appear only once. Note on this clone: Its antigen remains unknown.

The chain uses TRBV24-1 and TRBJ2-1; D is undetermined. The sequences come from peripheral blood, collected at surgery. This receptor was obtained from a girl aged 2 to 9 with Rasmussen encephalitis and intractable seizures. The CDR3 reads CATSDLRTPDNEQFF. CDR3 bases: TGTGCCACCAGTGATCTGAGGACCCCGGACAATGAGCAGTTCTTC.